This T cell receptor (beta chain) was observed in a study of shared clonotypes between healthy human individuals. V lost 2 bases and J lost 8; bases outside the gene matches: 8. Germline V gene sequence: CDR1 SGHVS, CDR2 FQNEAQ. The CDR3 is made up of 14 amino acids. HIV-negative, healthy adults without recent acute infections or vaccinations were the donors. This clone was picked up a small number of times. Its antigen is not known. Study results and limitations: The study sampled only blood, and tissue repertoires likely differ.

The authors ran unsorted PBMC replicate PCRs on about 300 ng DNA, around 27,000 T cell genomes. Sequencing used immunoSEQ multiplex PCR; TCRdb keeps in-frame clones, though not all of them. This sample has some 470,000 clones, with 76% found just once. The TCR comes from a woman in her 40s in good health. Some clones in this sample may be carry-over from other donors' samples. The chain employs TRBV7-8 and TRBJ1-2, with TRBD1 identical over 7 bases. The sequenced sample was PBMCs. The DNA of the CDR3 is TGTGCCAGCAGCTTATCGAGATACAGGGGCGGCTACACCTTC. Protein: CASSLSRYRGGYTF.